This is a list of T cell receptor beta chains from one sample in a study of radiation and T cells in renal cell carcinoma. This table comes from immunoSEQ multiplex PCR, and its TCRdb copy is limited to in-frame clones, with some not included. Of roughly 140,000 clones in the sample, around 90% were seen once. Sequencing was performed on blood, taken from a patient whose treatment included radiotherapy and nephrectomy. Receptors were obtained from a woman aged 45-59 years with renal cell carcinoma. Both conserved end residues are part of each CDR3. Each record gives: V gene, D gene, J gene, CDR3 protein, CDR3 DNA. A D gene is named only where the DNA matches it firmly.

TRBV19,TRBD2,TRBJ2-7,CASSTSGAYEQYF,TGTGCCAGTAGTACTAGCGGGGCCTACGAGCAGTACTTC
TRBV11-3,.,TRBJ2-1,CASSAATRFHEQFF,TGTGCCAGCAGCGCCGCGACTAGGTTTCATGAGCAGTTCTTC
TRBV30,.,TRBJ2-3,CAWRFGFTDTQYF,TGTGCCTGGAGGTTCGGCTTCACAGATACGCAGTATTTT
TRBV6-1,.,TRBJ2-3,CASSDLGRGSTDTQYF,TGTGCCAGCAGTGACCTGGGAAGGGGTAGCACAGATACGCAGTATTTT
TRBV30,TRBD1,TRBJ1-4,CAWTRTGVGQKLFF,TGTGCCTGGACTAGGACAGGAGTGGGACAAAAACTGTTTTTT
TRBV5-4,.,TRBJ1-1,CASSSPQGLNTEAFF,TGTGCCAGCAGCTCACCACAGGGCTTGAACACTGAAGCTTTCTTT
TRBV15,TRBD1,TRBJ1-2,CATSRDRTGVGYTF,TGTGCCACCAGCAGAGATCGGACAGGGGTTGGCTACACCTTC
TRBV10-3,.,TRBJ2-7,CAISGELGYEQYF,TGTGCCATCAGTGGAGAGCTTGGCTACGAGCAGTACTTC
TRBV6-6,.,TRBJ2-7,CASRPRQVPYEQYF,TGTGCCAGCAGACCCCGACAGGTCCCCTACGAGCAGTACTTC
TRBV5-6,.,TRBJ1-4,CASSLLGEGTNEKLFF,TGTGCCAGCAGCTTGTTGGGGGAGGGAACTAATGAAAAACTGTTTTTT
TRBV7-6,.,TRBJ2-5,CASSLVPGGRETQYF,TGTGCCAGCAGCTTAGTCCCCGGGGGTAGGGAGACCCAGTACTTC
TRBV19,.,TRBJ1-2,CASSGLNLYGYTF,TGTGCCAGTTCCGGACTGAACCTATATGGCTACACCTTC
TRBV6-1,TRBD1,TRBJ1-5,CASSVILGQGRQPQHF,TGTGCCAGCAGTGTAATTCTGGGACAGGGACGTCAGCCCCAGCATTTT
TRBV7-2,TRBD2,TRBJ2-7,CASRERGNYEQYF,TGTGCCAGCAGAGAGCGGGGGAACTACGAGCAGTACTTC
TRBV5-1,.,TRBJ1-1,CASSPLGTYIEAFF,TGCGCCAGCAGCCCCTTAGGGACATACATTGAAGCTTTCTTT
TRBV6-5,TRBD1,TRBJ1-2,CASTPTGLYGYTF,TGTGCCAGCACCCCGACAGGGCTCTATGGCTACACCTTC
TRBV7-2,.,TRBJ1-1,CASSLWLSELAEAFF,TGTGCCAGCAGCTTATGGCTCAGCGAGCTCGCTGAAGCTTTCTTT